The 32 T cell receptor beta chains in this list originate from one sample, sequenced in a study of persistence of HIV-infected CD4 T cells. The antigens of these receptors remain unknown. This nonspecific control used anti-CD3/anti-CD28 bead stimulation of CD4+ T cells. Sorting selected CD4+ T cells upregulating both CD40 ligand and CD69. The immunoSEQ assay was version 4, run in survey mode. Method: immunoSEQ multiplex PCR; TCRdb's copy keeps in-frame clones and lacks some. The sample yields over 35,000 clones, about nine tenths seen once. The input for sequencing was CD4+ T cells sorted from PBMCs after approximately 18-hour stimulation, taken from a patient who received antiretroviral therapy. The receptors stem from an adult man with HIV who was CMV-seropositive.

This clone was detected once. The chain combines TRBV19 with TRBJ2-1; 7 bases map to TRBD2. J gave up 8 bases and V 6 bases, and 7 bases lay outside the gene matches. The CDR3 extends over 13 amino acids. The V gene's germline CDR1 is LNHDA and CDR2 SQIVND (reference sequence). The CDR3 here is CASRTRRGDEQFF. The CDR3 DNA is TGTGCCAGTAGAACAAGACGGGGGGATGAGCAGTTCTTC.

The chain couples TRBV19 to TRBJ1-2, with D maybe TRBD1 (5 bases). The CDR3 sequence is 12 residues long. The V end was cut by 5 bases, the J end by 5 bases, with 9 bases between. Germline CDR1 LNHDA, CDR2 SQIVND (reference sequence). DNA for the CDR3: TGTGCCAGTAGTCCCTCAGGGTATGGCTACACCTTC. The encoded protein is CASSPSGYGYTF.

CDR3 region: CASSPDSTGELFF. The CDR3 DNA is TGTGCCAGCAGCCCGGACAGCACCGGGGAGCTGTTTTTT. The chain links TRBV6-1 to TRBJ2-2, with D possibly matching TRBD1 (6 bases). CDR1 MNHNS and CDR2 SASEGT come from the germline V gene. The V gene lost 6 bases and the J gene lost 4 bases, with 9 bases spanning the gap. The CDR3 has 13 residues.

CDR3 residues: CASSLLGPSTNEKLFF. The CDR3 DNA follows: TGTGCCAGCAGCCTATTGGGACCATCAACTAATGAAAAACTGTTTTTT. This chain joins TRBV7-8 and TRBJ1-4, with a possible D match to TRBD1 (5 bases). Per the germline V gene, CDR1 is SGHVS and CDR2 is FQNEAQ. The CDR3 spans 16 residues. V was clipped by 5 bases and J by 0 bases, with 13 bases between them.

The genes are TRBV9 and TRBJ2-3, with TRBD2 matching over 7 bases. With V trimmed by 0 bases and J by 4 bases, 5 bases remained unmatched. Per the germline V gene, CDR1 is SGDLS and CDR2 is YYNGEE. The CDR3 extends over 15 amino acids. The CDR3 bases are TGTGCCAGCAGCGTAGTGAGTACTAGCGCAGATACGCAGTATTTT. It is translated as CASSVVSTSADTQYF.

The chain couples TRBV5-1 to TRBJ2-7, with D perhaps TRBD1 or TRBD2 (5 bases each). The V and J ends lost 0 bases and 5 bases respectively, with 18 bases between them. CDR1 SGHRS and CDR2 YFSETQ come from the germline V gene. There are 16 residues in the CDR3. CDR3 sequence: CASSLAESVWGNEQYF. The CDR3 DNA reads TGCGCCAGCAGCTTGGCGGAATCGGTATGGGGGAACGAGCAGTACTTC.

The genes are TRBV10-1 and TRBJ1-5; maybe TRBD1 (5 bases). The CDR3 contains 15 residues. Germline V gives CDR1 WNHNN, CDR2 SYGVQD (reference sequence). V lost 2 bases to trimming and J lost 5 bases, with 13 bases between them. The CDR3 coding sequence is TGCGCCAGCAGTGAGATTTTGGACATTTATCAGCCCCAGCATTTT. This translates into CASSEILDIYQPQHF.

This clone was seen once. This chain connects TRBV5-1 to TRBJ2-2; 10 nucleotides agree with TRBD2. The CDR3 totals 16 residues. Germline V gene sequence: CDR1 SGHRS, CDR2 YFSETQ. V dropped 4 bases and J dropped 3; count of bases not matched to a gene: 6. CDR3 nucleotides: TGCGCCAGCAGCGCAGCGGGGGGGCCGTACACCGGGGAGCTGTTTTTT. The encoded protein is CASSAAGGPYTGELFF. The full variable domain, rest sourced from reference TRBV5-1 and TRBJ2-2, is KAGVTQTPRYLIKTRGQQVTLSCSPISGHRSVSWYQQTPGQGLQFLFEYFSETQRNKGNFPGRFSGRQFSNSRSEMNVSTLELGDSALYLCASSAAGGPYTGELFFGEGSRLTVL.

The CDR3 protein is CASSSTRQGGYEQYF. The CDR3 nucleotides are TGTGCCAGCTCATCGACAAGACAGGGGGGCTACGAGCAGTACTTC. This sequence joins TRBV18 and TRBJ2-7; 9 positions agree with TRBD1. CDR3 length: 15 amino acids. V was pared by 5 bases and J by 3 bases, with 8 bases of the junction left unmatched. Germline CDR1 KGHSH, CDR2 LQKENI. The whole variable domain, remainder taken from reference TRBV18 and TRBJ2-7, is NAGVMQNPRHLVRRRGQEARLRCSPMKGHSHVYWYRQLPEEGLKFMVYLQKENIIDESGMPKERFSAEFPKEGPSILRIQQVVRGDSAAYFCASSSTRQGGYEQYFGPGTRLTVT.

This chain uses TRBV7-9 with TRBJ2-5, with 14 bases lining up with TRBD2. Looked up from germline, CDR1 is SEHNR and CDR2 is FQNEAQ (reference sequence). Unmatched junction bases numbered 7, after V lost 5 bases and J lost 5 bases. This CDR3 is 16 amino acids long. CDR3 nucleotide sequence: TGTGCCAGCAGCCCGGGACTAGCGGGGGCTTGGGAGACCCAGTACTTC. It codes for CASSPGLAGAWETQYF.

A remark on this clone: This CDR3 is also generated by other DNA sequences in the sample. J is TRBJ1-2 and V is TRBV28; unclear D gene. CDR1 MDHEN and CDR2 SYDVKM come from the germline V gene. Trimming stripped 5 bases from V and 8 bases from J, with 12 bases between. The CDR3 covers 12 residues. This CDR3 reads CASSTLKGGYTF. CDR3 DNA: TGTGCCAGCAGTACTTTAAAGGGCGGCTACACCTTC.

The chain uses TRBV5-1 and TRBJ1-4; no clear D. Between the trimmed V and J ends, which lost 5 bases and 0 bases, there was a span of 8 bases. The CDR3 is made up of 14 amino acids. Per the germline V gene, CDR1 is SGHRS and CDR2 is YFSETQ. The CDR3 sequence: CASSPATTNEKLFF. CDR3 coding DNA: TGCGCCAGCAGTCCAGCTACAACTAATGAAAAACTGTTTTTT.

V is TRBV3-1 (or the pseudogene TRBV3-2) and J is TRBJ1-1; 10 positions agree with TRBD1. Germline loops: CDR1 LGHDT, CDR2 YNNKEL (reference sequence). The V and J ends lost 4 bases and 1 base, in that order; junction bases with no gene match: 12. This CDR3 has 18 amino acids. CDR3 bases: TGTGCCAGCAGCCTCCGGGGTGGGGACAGGGGTTGGAACACTGAAGCTTTCTTT. It is translated as CASSLRGGDRGWNTEAFF.

The rearrangement links TRBV5-1 to TRBJ2-3; D is possibly TRBD1 (6 bases). This CDR3 has 16 residues. The germline V and J ends were trimmed by 7 bases and 0 bases, with 18 bases remaining between them. From germline, CDR1 is SGHRS and CDR2 YFSETQ. CDR3: CASCLQVGGSTDTQYF. The CDR3 DNA is TGCGCCAGCTGCCTCCAGGTAGGGGGTAGCACAGATACGCAGTATTTT.

The J gene is TRBJ2-3, the V gene TRBV5-1; TRBD1 is a possible D gene (6 bases). Trimming took 4 bases from V and 3 from J, leaving 21 bases between them. Per germline, CDR1 SGHRS and CDR2 YFSETQ. The CDR3 totals 17 residues. Here the CDR3 reads CASSPVWDTDGTDTQYF. CDR3 coding DNA: TGCGCCAGCAGCCCGGTGTGGGACACTGATGGGACAGATACGCAGTATTTT.

This clone was observed a single time. The chain employs TRBV18 and TRBJ2-7; D might be TRBD1 (5 bases). This CDR3 is built from 14 residues. With 3 bases removed from V and 7 bases from J, the gap between germline ends came to 16 bases. Germline V lookup: CDR1 KGHSH, CDR2 LQKENI. The DNA of the CDR3 is TGTGCCAGCTCACCCCAAAGACAGACGGTTGAGCAGTACTTC. This gives the protein CASSPQRQTVEQYF.

This clone was seen only once. The rearrangement joins TRBV6-5 to TRBJ1-2, with D unclear. Germline lookup yields CDR1 MNHEY and CDR2 SVGAGI. Trimming pared 2 bases from V and 4 bases from J, leaving 14 bases between. This CDR3 has 15 amino acids. In DNA form, the CDR3 reads TGTGCCAGCAGTTACGACCCGGGTCCTGTCTATGGCTACACCTTC. This sequence encodes CASSYDPGPVYGYTF.

The J gene is TRBJ2-7, the V gene TRBV6-6; D might be TRBD1 (7 bases). Germline assignment: CDR1 MNHNY and CDR2 SVGAGI (reference sequence). CDR3 size: 12 residues. Trimming removed 5 bases at V and 3 bases at J, with 8 bases between. CDR3 in amino acids: CASSQGGYEQYF. The CDR3, as DNA: TGTGCCAGCAGTCAGGGGGGCTACGAGCAGTACTTC.

About this clone: The junction and the germline gene differ at one end; a read error may be behind it. The chain couples TRBV7-2 to TRBJ2-7, with a weak D call TRBD1 (5 bases). From germline, CDR1 is SGHTA and CDR2 FQGNSA. The CDR3 contains 13 residues. CDR3 region: CASSLEVTRTTFF. Written as DNA, the CDR3 is TGTGCCAGCAGCTTAGAGGTAACAAGGACAACTTTTTTC.

The chain uses TRBV6-5 and TRBJ1-6; no clear D. The germline gives CDR1 MNHEY, CDR2 SVGAGI. The ends were cut back, 7 bases at V and 7 bases at J, with 8 bases in the middle. This CDR3 region has 12 residues. CDR3 sequence: CASMERNSPLHF. The CDR3 coding sequence is TGTGCCAGCATGGAACGAAATTCACCCCTCCACTTT.

V is TRBV5-1 and J is TRBJ2-3, with 8 bases lining up with TRBD1. CDR3 length equals 18 residues. CDR1 is SGHRS, CDR2 YFSETQ, per germline. V shed 0 bases, J shed 4 bases, and the junction held 13 bases outside the gene matches. The CDR3 DNA follows: TGCGCCAGCAGCTTGGCCCACCGGACAGGGTGGACGGCAGATACGCAGTATTTT. Encoded protein: CASSLAHRTGWTADTQYF.

The rearrangement joins TRBV5-1 to TRBJ2-7; D gene uncertain. V lost 1 base, J lost 4 bases, and 9 bases lay in between. This CDR3 has 13 amino acids. Germline V gene data show CDR1 as SGHRS and CDR2 as YFSETQ. This CDR3 is CASSLQDGYEQYF. CDR3 bases: TGCGCCAGCAGCTTGCAGGATGGTTACGAGCAGTACTTC.

V is TRBV3-1 (or the pseudogene TRBV3-2) and J is TRBJ2-2, with D possibly being TRBD1 or TRBD2 (6 bases each). The V gene's germline CDR1 is LGHDT and CDR2 YNNKEL (reference sequence). The CDR3 extends over 17 amino acids. V was shortened by 4 bases and J by 3 bases, with 18 bases between the two germline ends. CDR3 DNA: TGTGCCAGCAGCCGTCTCTGGGGGGCCCGAGACACCGGGGAGCTGTTTTTT. Amino acid sequence: CASSRLWGARDTGELFF.

The rearrangement uses TRBV10-3 and TRBJ2-3; a possible D gene is TRBD1 (6 bases). This CDR3 contains 14 residues. Germline V gene data show CDR1 as ENHRY and CDR2 as SYGVKD. V was shortened by 5 bases and J by 0 bases, with 9 bases between the two germline ends. This CDR3 reads CAISTGHSTDTQYF. Written as DNA, the CDR3 is TGTGCCATCAGTACGGGACACAGCACAGATACGCAGTATTTT.

The rearrangement uses TRBV5-1 and TRBJ2-3, with D maybe TRBD1 (5 bases). The CDR3 sequence is 14 residues long. The germline gives CDR1 SGHRS, CDR2 YFSETQ. Trimming removed 4 bases from V and 1 base from J, with 10 bases in between. The CDR3 nucleotides read TGCGCCAGCAGCCGGCAGGGTGGCACAGATACGCAGTATTTT. It codes for CASSRQGGTDTQYF.

The chain combines TRBV5-8 with TRBJ2-7; TRBD2 matches 11 bases. Germline CDR1 and CDR2: SGHTS and YDEGEE. The CDR3 runs 17 residues. Trimming removed 0 bases from V and 0 bases from J; junction bases left unmatched: 5. This CDR3 is CASSLDLAGGSSYEQYF. CDR3 DNA: TGTGCCAGCAGCTTGGACCTAGCGGGGGGTTCCTCCTACGAGCAGTACTTC.

This chain links TRBV7-9 with TRBJ2-7; TRBD2 matches at 15 bases. This CDR3 comprises 16 residues. V shed 5 bases and J 2 bases; nucleotides not matched to a gene: 4. CDR1 and CDR2 from the germline V gene are SEHNR and FQNEAQ (reference sequence). The CDR3 nucleotides read TGTGCCAGCAGCCCAGGACTAGCGGGGGGGCCCTACGAGCAGTACTTC. Protein sequence: CASSPGLAGGPYEQYF.

The chain links TRBV6-6 to TRBJ1-4; D not certain. V shed 3 bases and J shed 0 bases, with 5 bases lying between them. Germline CDR1 and CDR2: MNHNY and SVGAGI (reference sequence). CDR3 length: 14 amino acids. The CDR3: CASSYGATNEKLFF. DNA of the CDR3: TGTGCCAGCAGTTATGGAGCAACTAATGAAAAACTGTTTTTT.

The chain recombines TRBV5-1 with TRBJ2-1; the match to TRBD2 covers 7 bases. The germline CDR1 and CDR2 sequences are SGHRS and YFSETQ. The J segment lost 5 bases and the V segment lost 0 bases, leaving 2 bases of the junction unmatched. The CDR3 is made up of 14 amino acids. CDR3 DNA sequence: TGCGCCAGCAGCTTGGGGACTAGGAACAATGAGCAGTTCTTC. It codes for CASSLGTRNNEQFF.

This clone has a single count. V is TRBV7-2 and J is TRBJ1-1; D perhaps matches TRBD1 (5 bases). Germline lookup yields CDR1 SGHTA and CDR2 FQGNSA. The CDR3 spans 15 residues. V was cut by 1 base and J by 0 bases, with 9 bases left in between. The CDR3 sequence: CASSLGQHMNTEAFF. As DNA, the CDR3 is TGTGCCAGCAGCTTAGGACAGCACATGAACACTGAAGCTTTCTTT.

V is TRBV6-5 and J is TRBJ1-2; 8 bases fit TRBD1. The CDR3 has 14 amino acids. Germline lookup yields CDR1 MNHEY and CDR2 SVGAGI. V was clipped by 6 bases and J by 8 bases; unmatched bases: 11. In DNA form, the CDR3 reads TGTGCCAGCAGGCCGGGACAGGCGGCGGGGGGCTACACCTTC. Residues: CASRPGQAAGGYTF.

The chain has TRBV2 and TRBJ1-2, with 7 positions matching TRBD1. The germline V gene encodes CDR1 SNHLY and CDR2 FYNNEI. The CDR3 is made up of 14 amino acids. J gave up 7 bases and V 6 bases, and 11 bases lay outside the gene matches. The CDR3 here is CASRLAGQQFGYTF. CDR3 nucleotides: TGTGCCAGCAGGTTGGCGGGACAGCAATTTGGCTACACCTTC.